A selection of T cell receptor beta chains follows, all from one sample in a study of T-cell memory formation after mild COVID-19. TCRdb reprocessed the 5' RACE reads with MiXCR, giving one entry per CDR3 protein. Of hundreds of thousands of distinct CDR3 sequences in the sample, less than 25% were seen once. The sequencing input was PBMCs or a T cell subset sorted from them (not recorded which). The receptors come from a young man who had mild COVID-19 (a few samples of this study predate the infection). Cell type and time point are not known. CDR3s leave out the opening cysteine and the closing phenylalanine or tryptophan. The D gene is left open where the match is weak.

TRBJ2-3 TRBV9 TRBD2 ASSQGGGAWDTQY
TRBJ2-5 TRBV7-2 - ASSSQWGETQY
TRBJ1-6 TRBV5-4 TRBD1 ASSLGGGRGNSPLH
TRBJ1-4 TRBV7-2 - ASSLVGGLYEKLF
TRBJ2-7 TRBV4-1 - ASSQDFSGNEQY
TRBJ1-3 TRBV7-8 - ASSFGSGDTIY
TRBJ2-5 TRBV27 - ASSPGKQETQY
TRBJ1-5 TRBV7-9 TRBD1 ASSNSTGIEGNQPQH
TRBJ1-1 TRBV11-2 - ASSLGLRQGWKGAF
TRBJ2-5 TRBV4-2 - ASSQDRGPTQY
TRBJ2-2 TRBV2 - ASSGLGRGTGELF
TRBJ2-7 TRBV7-2 - ASSPWLYEQY
TRBJ2-7 TRBV29-1 TRBD1 SAHATGGNYEQY
TRBJ2-5 TRBV7-6 TRBD1 ASTRQGKETQY
TRBJ2-3 TRBV6-4 TRBD1 ASSDGTGEGDTQY
TRBJ2-7 TRBV29-1 - SVGLGTKFYEQY
TRBJ2-5 TRBV10-3 - AISESVQGETQY
TRBJ2-1 TRBV6-2/TRBV6-3 TRBD2 ASSWVTSGVRDEQF
TRBJ1-4 TRBV18 - ASSPGVADEKLF
TRBJ2-3 TRBV7-2 TRBD2 ASSLPAGGPSTDTQY
TRBJ1-5 TRBV6-2/TRBV6-3 - ASTHWGPNYSNQPQH
TRBJ1-4 TRBV12-3/TRBV12-4 - ASRQDKLF
TRBJ1-2 TRBV4-3 - ASSQDYGGGGYGYT
TRBJ1-5 TRBV10-3 - AIMAGGNQPQH
TRBJ2-5 TRBV15 - ATSRVGEETQY
TRBJ2-2 TRBV9 - ASSEQGGINTGELF
TRBJ2-5 TRBV5-1 - ASSLPTGLEETQY
TRBJ2-3 TRBV24-1 TRBD1 ATSDTGTGGADTQY
TRBJ2-4 TRBV6-6 - ASGQWAKNIQY
TRBJ2-3 TRBV2 - ASSSGSADTQY
TRBJ2-5 TRBV11-3 TRBD1 ASSLGQGHQETQY
TRBJ2-2 TRBV10-2 TRBD1 ASSQGASGELF
TRBJ2-5 TRBV6-5 - ASSYGGDQETQY
TRBJ1-2 TRBV28 - ASGRTAANYGYT
TRBJ1-2 TRBV7-2 - ASSHRWEGVGYT
TRBJ2-1 TRBV7-6 - ASSSLGGGGLSEQF
TRBJ1-2 TRBV29-1 - SVKGFNYGYT
TRBJ2-1 TRBV5-1 - ASSLQSYNEQF
TRBJ2-2 TRBV5-1 - ASGGRTYTGELF
TRBJ2-7 TRBV20-1 - SARRQATYYEQY
TRBJ1-1 TRBV28 - ASSKPIEAF
TRBJ2-4 TRBV28 TRBD2 ASSRRGLAGVLAKNIQY
TRBJ2-1 TRBV4-1 TRBD2 ASSQASGGASYNEQF
TRBJ2-7 TRBV9 TRBD1 ASSERTGNEQY
TRBJ2-2 TRBV6-2/TRBV6-3 TRBD2 ASSYSSSGFGELF
TRBJ2-7 TRBV7-2 - ASSLEAGVSYEQY
TRBJ2-5 TRBV4-1 - ASSQADGQETQY
TRBJ2-5 TRBV7-2 TRBD2 ASSPSGGRFETQY
TRBJ2-3 TRBV5-1 - ATKGSGEGTDTQY
TRBJ1-2 TRBV5-4 TRBD1 ASSLGQGSYGYT
TRBJ2-5 TRBV5-1 - ASRQPGSLETQY
TRBJ2-1 TRBV6-6 TRBD2 ASGGGASYNEQF
TRBJ1-5 TRBV20-1 TRBD1 SASRDSANQPQH
TRBJ1-5 TRBV20-1 - SARDPGRGNQPQH
TRBJ2-3 TRBV20-1 - SARDQGADTQY
TRBJ2-7 TRBV30 - AWSVLGGPSYEQY
TRBJ2-5 TRBV4-1 - ASSQDDGLETQY
TRBJ2-1 TRBV20-1 TRBD1 SARGQTGTVRHNEQF
TRBJ2-3 TRBV5-1 - ATQGGDTQY
TRBJ2-3 TRBV5-1 - ASSSPGFTVDTQY